The 27 T cell receptor beta chains below come from one sample, sequenced in a study of cytomegalovirus exposure and HLA in healthy donors. Assay: immunoSEQ multiplex PCR; the TCRdb copy retains only in-frame clones and omits some. The profile shows over 100,000 clones, roughly 86% of them singletons. Specimen: PBMCs. All receptors derive from a man aged 30-40 years in good health and CMV-seronegative.

This chain links TRBV10-3 with TRBJ1-2, with a weak D call TRBD1 (6 bases). This CDR3 has 18 amino acids. Trimming removed 0 bases at V and 4 bases at J, with 21 bases between. The germline V gene encodes CDR1 ENHRY and CDR2 SYGVKD. The CDR3 coding sequence is TGTGCCATCAGTGAGTCGGGGGACGGGGGGGGCCGCCCCTATGGCTACACCTTC. Translating it yields CAISESGDGGGRPYGYTF.

The rearrangement joins TRBV5-1 to TRBJ2-7, with 7 bases matching TRBD2. CDR1 is SGHRS, CDR2 YFSETQ, per germline. Losses at the gene ends were 0 bases for V and 2 bases for J; bases not matched to a gene: 5. This CDR3 region has 15 residues. CDR3 residues: CASSLAGGSAYEQYF. The CDR3 nucleotides are TGCGCCAGCAGCTTGGCCGGGGGGAGCGCCTACGAGCAGTACTTC. The full variable domain, its missing parts supplied by reference TRBV5-1 and TRBJ2-7, is KAGVTQTPRYLIKTRGQQVTLSCSPISGHRSVSWYQQTPGQGLQFLFEYFSETQRNKGNFPGRFSGRQFSNSRSEMNVSTLELGDSALYLCASSLAGGSAYEQYFGPGTRLTVT.

This clone was counted between two and nine times. The chain combines TRBV2 with TRBJ2-1; TRBD2 matches at 8 bases. The germline gives CDR1 SNHLY, CDR2 FYNNEI. Trimming cost V 2 bases and J 2 bases; bases outside gene matches: 8. The CDR3 totals 17 residues. CDR3 sequence reads: CASSERTSWEAYNEQFF. CDR3 coding DNA: TGTGCCAGCAGTGAAAGGACTAGCTGGGAGGCCTACAATGAGCAGTTCTTC.

The chain recombines TRBV27 with TRBJ1-1, with a possible D match to TRBD1 (6 bases). V gave up 6 bases and J gave up 1 base, with 12 bases separating them. The CDR3 is 14 amino acids. Germline V gene sequence: CDR1 MNHEY, CDR2 SMNVEV (reference sequence). Here the CDR3 reads CASRSGGQNTEAFF. CDR3 bases: TGTGCCAGCAGGTCGGGGGGCCAGAACACTGAAGCTTTCTTT.

The V call is TRBV15, the J call TRBJ1-4; 8 bases are a match to TRBD1. The CDR3 loop spans 15 amino acids. Germline CDR1 is LNHNV and CDR2 is YYDKDF (reference sequence). The ends lost 4 bases at V and 3 bases at J; junction bases unmatched: 4. CDR3 bases: TGTGCCACCAGCACCACAGGGGGGGCTAATGAAAAACTGTTTTTT. This translates into CATSTTGGANEKLFF. Supplemented by reference TRBV15 and TRBJ1-4, the full variable domain reads DAMVIQNPRYQVTQFGKPVTLSCSQTLNHNVMYWYQQKSSQAPKLLFHYYDKDFNNEADTPDNFQSRRPNTSFCFLDIRSPGLGDTAMYLCATSTTGGANEKLFFGSGTQLSVL.

The J gene is TRBJ2-5, the V gene TRBV2; tentatively, D is TRBD1 (5 bases). The CDR3 sequence is 14 residues long. CDR1 is SNHLY and CDR2 is FYNNEI in the germline V gene. The V end lost 4 bases, the J end lost 2 bases, and 11 bases lay between the germline ends. This CDR3 reads CASSVQGPQETQYF. The CDR3, as DNA: TGTGCCAGCAGTGTCCAGGGCCCGCAAGAGACCCAGTACTTC.

The chain links TRBV5-1 to TRBJ1-4, with a possible D match to TRBD1 (6 bases). The V and J ends lost 0 bases and 1 base respectively, with 7 bases between them. The CDR3 contains 15 residues. CDR1 is SGHRS and CDR2 is YFSETQ in the germline V gene. The CDR3 sequence: CASSLGRGTNEKLFF. Written as DNA, the CDR3 is TGCGCCAGCAGCTTGGGCAGGGGAACTAATGAAAAACTGTTTTTT.

This clone came up once. The CDR3: CASIRRGDTDTQYF. For the CDR3, the DNA is TGTGCCAGCATAAGGCGGGGGGACACAGATACGCAGTATTTT. The chain combines TRBV6-1 with TRBJ2-3; TRBD2 matches 8 bases. J gave up 2 bases and V 7 bases, and 5 bases lay outside the gene matches. CDR3 length: 14 residues. From germline, CDR1 is MNHNS and CDR2 SASEGT.

This clone has a single count. The rearrangement uses TRBV4-1 and TRBJ2-7; D possibly corresponds to TRBD1 (6 bases). The V end was cut by 2 bases, the J end by 2 bases, with 10 bases between. CDR1 MGHRA and CDR2 YSYEKL come from the germline V gene. This CDR3 has 14 residues. The DNA for the CDR3 is TGCGCCAGCAGCCAACACAGGGAGACCTACGAGCAGTACTTC. This gives the protein CASSQHRETYEQYF.

This clone was counted a few times. The rearrangement uses TRBV5-4 and TRBJ1-6; no firm D call. Germline V gene lookup returns CDR1 SGHNT and CDR2 YYREEE (reference sequence). The CDR3 has 14 residues. Trimming removed 5 bases from V and 7 bases from J, with 13 bases in between. The CDR3: CASRRLVGNSPLHF. The CDR3, as DNA: TGTGCCAGCAGAAGACTGGTTGGCAATTCACCCCTCCACTTT.

CDR3 protein: CASSIGASGGLDTQYF. The CDR3 DNA is TGTGCCAGTAGTATAGGGGCTAGCGGGGGCCTGGATACGCAGTATTTT. This rearrangement joins TRBV19 to TRBJ2-3, with TRBD2 identical over 10 bases. CDR3 length: 16 residues. V was pared by 1 base and J by 6 bases, with 7 bases of the junction left unmatched. CDR1 and CDR2 (germline): LNHDA, SQIVND (reference sequence).

The chain combines TRBV2 with TRBJ1-4; D ambiguous. This CDR3 is 14 amino acids long. Between the trimmed V and J ends, which lost 6 bases and 0 bases, there was a span of 8 bases. Looked up from germline, CDR1 is SNHLY and CDR2 is FYNNEI. The CDR3 is CASRQTATNEKLFF. CDR3 DNA sequence: TGTGCCAGCAGGCAGACTGCAACTAATGAAAAACTGTTTTTT.

The genes are TRBV19 and TRBJ2-7; tentatively, D is TRBD2 (6 bases). The germline gives CDR1 LNHDA, CDR2 SQIVND (reference sequence). V was cut by 1 base and J by 5 bases, with 18 bases left in between. This CDR3 is 16 amino acids long. CDR3 sequence (DNA): TGTGCCAGTAGTATAGTTGGGGGACTGGTGACCGACGAGCAGTACTTC. This codes for CASSIVGGLVTDEQYF.

The chain employs TRBV5-6 and TRBJ2-5; 10 bases are a match to TRBD1. CDR1 is SGHDT and CDR2 is YYEEEE in the germline V gene. J gave up 2 bases and V 4 bases, and 5 bases lay outside the gene matches. The CDR3 length is 15 residues. The DNA of the CDR3 is TGTGCCAGCAGCCGGGACAGGGGAATTCAAGAGACCCAGTACTTC. The encoded protein is CASSRDRGIQETQYF.

The rearrangement joins TRBV4-3 to TRBJ2-7; TRBD1 matches 7 bases. V lost 0 bases to trimming and J lost 5 bases; unmatched junction nucleotides: 10. CDR1 LGHNA and CDR2 YSLEER come from the germline V gene. There are 16 residues in the CDR3. The CDR3 loop is CASSQDWPRGFDEQYF. CDR3 sequence (DNA): TGCGCCAGCAGCCAAGATTGGCCCAGGGGGTTTGACGAGCAGTACTTC.

The rearrangement links TRBV19 to TRBJ2-3; 8 bases line up with TRBD2. Per germline, CDR1 LNHDA and CDR2 SQIVND (reference sequence). CDR3 size: 15 residues. J gave up 4 bases and V 4 bases, and 7 bases lay outside the gene matches. The DNA of the CDR3 is TGTGCCAGTAGTACCCCCCCGGGGGGGGCAGATACGCAGTATTTT. Translation gives CASSTPPGGADTQYF.

This chain connects TRBV6-5 to TRBJ1-1, with D perhaps matching TRBD1 (6 bases). Trimming pared 6 bases from V and 2 bases from J, leaving 10 bases between. Germline CDR1 is MNHEY and CDR2 is SVGAGI. The CDR3 is made up of 13 amino acids. DNA of the CDR3: TGTGCCAGCAGGCAGGACAGCAACACTGAAGCTTTCTTT. Encoded protein: CASRQDSNTEAFF.

The chain carries TRBV28 and TRBJ2-5; no definite D call. The ends were cut back, 7 bases at V and 2 bases at J, with 17 bases in the middle. Germline V gene data show CDR1 as MDHEN and CDR2 as SYDVKM. The CDR3 is made up of 15 amino acids. The CDR3 protein is CASTFGSPRQETQYF. The CDR3 DNA is TGTGCCAGCACTTTTGGCTCTCCTAGACAAGAGACCCAGTACTTC.

This sequence joins TRBV9 and TRBJ2-6, with 9 bases that match TRBD1. CDR1 is SGDLS and CDR2 is YYNGEE in the germline V gene. This CDR3 spans 19 amino acids. V lost 6 bases to trimming and J lost 2 bases; unmatched junction nucleotides: 15. CDR3 sequence (DNA): TGTGCCAGCACTCCTTTGCCGGGACAGGGTCCACCTGGGGCCAACGTCCTGACTTTC. Translation: CASTPLPGQGPPGANVLTF.

The chain employs TRBV5-1 and TRBJ2-7; tentative D call: TRBD1 (6 bases). The germline V gene encodes CDR1 SGHRS and CDR2 YFSETQ. Between the trimmed V and J ends, which lost 6 bases and 1 base, there was a span of 14 bases. The CDR3 sequence is 14 residues long. The CDR3 loop reads CASTSQGSSYEQYF. CDR3 coding DNA: TGCGCCAGCACTTCACAGGGAAGTTCCTACGAGCAGTACTTC. Variable domain in full (rest from reference TRBV5-1 and TRBJ2-7): KAGVTQTPRYLIKTRGQQVTLSCSPISGHRSVSWYQQTPGQGLQFLFEYFSETQRNKGNFPGRFSGRQFSNSRSEMNVSTLELGDSALYLCASTSQGSSYEQYFGPGTRLTVT.

This chain joins TRBV7-9 and TRBJ2-7; 11 bases align to TRBD1. The CDR3 runs to 16 residues. The germline CDR1 and CDR2 sequences are SEHNR and FQNEAQ (reference sequence). Trimming took 2 bases from V and 1 from J; bases not matched to a gene: 4. CDR3 in amino acids: CASSLTRDRGSYEQYF. The CDR3, as DNA: TGTGCCAGCAGCTTAACCCGGGACAGGGGGTCCTACGAGCAGTACTTC. The whole variable domain, filled in from reference TRBV7-9 and TRBJ2-7, reads DTGVSQNPRHKITKRGQNVTFRCDPISEHNRLYWYRQTLGQGPEFLTYFQNEAQLEKSRLLSDRFSAERPKGSFSTLEIQRTEQGDSAMYLCASSLTRDRGSYEQYFGPGTRLTVT.

This clone appeared a few times. The J gene is TRBJ1-1, the V gene TRBV7-9; D might be TRBD1 (6 bases). This CDR3 contains 16 residues. Deletions cut 5 bases from V and 0 bases from J, with 16 bases between. CDR1 is SEHNR and CDR2 is FQNEAQ in the germline V gene (reference sequence). The CDR3 DNA reads TGTGCCAGCAGCCCCAAAGGACAGCCTTTGAACACTGAAGCTTTCTTT. It specifies CASSPKGQPLNTEAFF.

CDR3 sequence reads: CASSLWGGLNNEQFF. The CDR3 bases are TGTGCCAGCAGCTTATGGGGGGGCCTCAACAATGAGCAGTTCTTC. This chain joins TRBV7-8 and TRBJ2-1; D possibly corresponds to TRBD2 (7 bases). Trimming cost V 2 bases and J 5 bases, with 13 bases left between them. The CDR3 is 15 amino acids. From germline, CDR1 is SGHVS and CDR2 FQNEAQ.

In its sample, this clone was seen a few times. This rearrangement joins TRBV10-3 to TRBJ1-5, with 8 nucleotides matching TRBD1. The V gene end was trimmed by 3 bases and the J gene end by 6 bases; junction bases not matched to a gene: 7. Germline V CDR1 and CDR2: ENHRY, SYGVKD. The CDR3 runs 15 residues. Here the CDR3 DNA reads TGTGCCATCAGTGAACGACAGGGGCGTTTTCAGCCCCAGCATTTT. Amino acids: CAISERQGRFQPQHF.

The gene calls are TRBV4-3 and TRBJ2-7, with 7 positions matching TRBD2. The CDR3 is 15 residues long. With 5 bases clipped from V and 2 bases from J, the junction kept 9 bases outside the gene matches. Looked up from germline, CDR1 is LGHNA and CDR2 is YSLEER. CDR3 DNA: TGCGCCAGCAGCTGGGGGGGAGAGCTAGCCTACGAGCAGTACTTC. Its translation is CASSWGGELAYEQYF.

The V gene is TRBV9, the J gene TRBJ2-3; possible D gene TRBD1, 8 bases. Germline CDR1 and CDR2: SGDLS and YYNGEE. There are 15 residues in the CDR3. V was pared by 4 bases and J by 3 bases, with 15 bases between. The CDR3 nucleotides are TGTGCCAGCAGCACAGGGGGGGAATGGACAGATACGCAGTATTTT. It is translated as CASSTGGEWTDTQYF.

Only one count was recorded for this clone. The chain joins TRBV5-6 to TRBJ1-1; D is unresolved. V lost 4 bases to trimming and J lost 8 bases, with 12 bases between them. Germline CDR1 is SGHDT and CDR2 is YYEEEE. This CDR3 has 12 residues. The CDR3 DNA reads TGTGCCAGCAGCCAGGACTTCGCCGAAGCTTTCTTT. This translates into CASSQDFAEAFF. Filled out from reference TRBV5-6 and TRBJ1-1, the complete variable domain reads DAGVTQSPTHLIKTRGQQVTLRCSPKSGHDTVSWYQQALGQGPQFIFQYYEEEERQRGNFPDRFSGHQFPNYSSELNVNALLLGDSALYLCASSQDFAEAFFGQGTRLTVV.